Listed here are 26 T cell receptor beta chains from one sample, sequenced in a study of T cells in Graves' hyperthyroidism and ophthalmopathy. Authors of the study amplified TCR beta CDR3 regions from RNA transcripts. HTBI primers were the set used in a first-round RT-PCR of the TCR CDR3. TCRdb reprocessed the multiplex PCR reads with MiXCR, giving one entry per CDR3 protein. The data hold roughly 180,000 distinct CDR3 sequences, with about 9.4% observed a single time. The sequencing sample was made of blood. The receptors derive from a woman under 30 with Graves' hyperthyroidism that later progressed to Graves' ophthalmopathy.

The gene calls are TRBV5-1 and TRBJ2-2; D not certain. Germline V CDR1 and CDR2: SGHRS, YFSETQ. This CDR3 has 14 residues. Trimming removed 2 bases from V and 1 base from J, with 6 bases in between. CDR3 in DNA: TGCGCCAGCAGCTTTGGAGTGAACACCGGGGAGCTGTTTTTT. Translation gives CASSFGVNTGELFF.

This clonotype was seen more than once but under ten times. The CDR3 DNA reads TGTGCCAGCAGTGGGCCCATAATGGGGAGCGGGCTCTATGGCTACACCTTC. Its translation is CASSGPIMGSGLYGYTF. The chain uses TRBV9 and TRBJ1-2, with D unresolved. Per the germline V gene, CDR1 is SGDLS and CDR2 is YYNGEE. The CDR3 is made up of 17 amino acids. Trimming took 5 bases from V and 4 from J, leaving 24 bases between them.

Comments on this clonotype: This clone may be a read error of a much larger clone one base away. This CDR3 is missing its conserved last phenylalanine or tryptophan, likely due to a read error. The chain has TRBV6-5 and TRBJ1-1; 7 bases match TRBD1. V lost 0 bases and J lost 5; bases outside the gene matches: 3. The CDR3 has 14 amino acids. The germline gives CDR1 MNHEY, CDR2 SVGAGI. The CDR3 loop is CASSYSQGGTEAFL. CDR3 nucleotides: TGTGCCAGCAGTTACTCCCAGGGGGGAACTGAAGCTTTCCTT.

This clonotype was recorded a few times. The chain recombines TRBV3-1 with TRBJ2-7; D may be TRBD2 (5 bases). V gave up 2 bases and J gave up 3 bases, with 23 bases separating them. Germline values: CDR1 LGHDT, CDR2 YNNKEL (reference sequence). The CDR3 loop spans 18 amino acids. The CDR3 protein is CASSQISPSGSAIYEQYF. DNA of the CDR3: TGTGCCAGCAGCCAAATTTCACCGTCGGGGTCTGCTATCTACGAGCAGTACTTC.

This clonotype was recorded at least ten times. The rearrangement links TRBV4-2 to TRBJ1-6, with unresolved D. Germline assignment: CDR1 LGHNA and CDR2 YNFKEQ. The CDR3 contains 15 residues. Trimming took 0 bases from V and 9 from J, leaving 12 bases between them. CDR3 sequence: CASSQETLGGSPLHF. CDR3 coding DNA: TGTGCCAGCAGCCAAGAAACCCTTGGAGGTTCACCCCTCCACTTT.

Concerning this clonotype: Given a much more abundant clone one base away, this may be a read error. The chain employs TRBV27 and TRBJ1-1, with 9 nucleotides matching TRBD1. CDR3 length: 12 residues. From germline, CDR1 is MNHEY and CDR2 SMNVEV (reference sequence). CDR3: CASSSTTGGASF. The CDR3 region has the DNA TGTGCCAGCAGTTCGACGACAGGGGGTGCTTCCTTT.

The sample holds many counts of this clonotype. The chain uses TRBV20-1 and TRBJ2-5, with TRBD1 identical over 9 bases. The CDR3 totals 13 residues. The V and J ends lost 5 bases and 5 bases, in that order; junction bases with no gene match: 6. Germline CDR1 and CDR2: DFQATT and SNEGSKA (reference sequence). CDR3 DNA: TGCAGTGCTGAGGGACAGGGCGCCGAGACCCAGTACTTC. Translation gives CSAEGQGAETQYF.

This clonotype has more than one count but fewer than ten. The chain combines TRBV3-1 with TRBJ2-3; D is uncertain. This CDR3 has 14 amino acids. Germline-derived CDR1 and CDR2 are LGHDT and YNNKEL (reference sequence). Trimming took 2 bases from V and 0 from J, leaving 6 bases between them. CDR3 coding DNA: TGTGCCAGCAGCCAAATACAGAGCACAGATACGCAGTATTTT. Translating it yields CASSQIQSTDTQYF.

This clonotype was seen repeatedly, ten times or more. The chain has TRBV20-1 and TRBJ2-2; the D gene could be TRBD1 or TRBD2 (6 bases each). From germline, CDR1 is DFQATT and CDR2 SNEGSKA (reference sequence). The CDR3 totals 15 residues. V lost 4 bases and J lost 0, with 12 bases in between. This CDR3 is CSATEGQTNTGELFF. The CDR3 nucleotides read TGCAGTGCTACGGAGGGACAAACGAACACCGGGGAGCTGTTTTTT.

This clonotype was observed many times. V gene TRBV28 combines with J gene TRBJ1-1; D unclear. The V gene's germline CDR1 is MDHEN and CDR2 SYDVKM. The V gene lost 2 bases and the J gene lost 5 bases, with 3 bases spanning the gap. This CDR3 has 11 amino acids. CDR3 in amino acids: CASSLMTEAFF. The CDR3 bases are TGTGCCAGCAGTTTAATGACTGAAGCTTTCTTT.

This clonotype was seen at least ten times. In DNA form, the CDR3 reads TGCAGTGCTATTGTCCCGGGACAGTCCAACACTGAAGCTTTCTTT. Its translation: CSAIVPGQSNTEAFF. The chain recombines TRBV20-1 with TRBJ1-1; TRBD1 agrees at 7 bases. Germline V gene data show CDR1 as DFQATT and CDR2 as SNEGSKA (reference sequence). J was trimmed by 2 bases and V by 4 bases; bases with no gene match: 10. CDR3 size: 15 residues.

This clonotype occurred many times. This chain uses TRBV2 with TRBJ2-1, with 7 nucleotides matching TRBD2. The CDR3 contains 18 residues. In germline, CDR1 is SNHLY, CDR2 FYNNEI. V shed 5 bases and J 9 bases; nucleotides not matched to a gene: 22. The CDR3 protein is CASSRLTGRASGYREQFF. In DNA, the CDR3 is TGTGCCAGCAGTCGTTTGACGGGACGTGCTAGCGGATACCGTGAGCAGTTCTTC.

The chain has TRBV7-6 and TRBJ1-4; tentatively, D is TRBD1 (5 bases). Germline assignment: CDR1 SGHVS and CDR2 FNYEAQ. This CDR3 contains 16 residues. Trimming left V 5 bases short and J 3 bases short, with 16 bases between. The CDR3 loop is CASSATITGANEKLFF. The DNA for the CDR3 is TGTGCCAGCAGCGCGACAATTACGGGGGCTAATGAAAAACTGTTTTTT. Combining the CDR3 with reference TRBV7-6 and TRBJ1-4 gives the whole variable domain GAGVSQSPRYKVTKRGQDVALRCDPISGHVSLYWYRQALGQGPEFLTYFNYEAQQDKSGLPNDRFSAERPEGSISTLTIQRTEQRDSAMYRCASSATITGANEKLFFGSGTQLSVL.

The chain has TRBV7-3 and TRBJ2-1; the match to TRBD2 covers 15 bases. The CDR3 runs to 21 residues. The V gene end was trimmed by 2 bases and the J gene end by 2 bases; junction bases not matched to a gene: 13. Germline CDR1 is SGHTA and CDR2 is FQGTGA. In nucleotides, the CDR3 is TGTGCCAGCAGCTTAGGAGGAGGACTAGCGGGGGGGCCTGGAACCTACAATGAGCAGTTCTTC. Amino acid sequence: CASSLGGGLAGGPGTYNEQFF.

J is TRBJ2-7 and V is TRBV7-9, with 7 bases that match TRBD2. Germline assignment: CDR1 SEHNR and CDR2 FQNEAQ (reference sequence). The ends lost 5 bases at V and 1 base at J; junction bases unmatched: 17. The CDR3 has 18 amino acids. The CDR3 is CASSPDGTGGRPSYEQYF. CDR3 in DNA: TGTGCCAGCAGCCCCGACGGGACTGGCGGGAGACCTTCCTACGAGCAGTACTTC.

This clonotype was counted many times. The rearrangement joins TRBV5-5 to TRBJ1-1; possible D gene TRBD1, 6 bases. The length of the CDR3 is 14 residues. CDR1 is SGHKS and CDR2 is YYEKEE in the germline V gene (reference sequence). V was clipped by 7 bases and J by 6 bases, with 19 bases between them. This CDR3 reads CASCRDMGPSEAFF. The CDR3 DNA follows: TGTGCCAGCTGCCGGGACATGGGTCCCTCTGAAGCTTTCTTT.

This clonotype has at least ten counts. The V gene is TRBV20-1, the J gene TRBJ2-7; D not resolved. From germline, CDR1 is DFQATT and CDR2 SNEGSKA (reference sequence). This CDR3 contains 13 residues. The CDR3 region is CSAKSQDSYEQYF. CDR3 in DNA: TGCAGCGCGAAAAGTCAGGATTCCTACGAGCAGTACTTC.

This clonotype showed up just a few times. The chain recombines TRBV11-2 with TRBJ2-2; a weak D match, TRBD1 (6 bases). The germline V and J ends were trimmed by 2 bases and 5 bases, with 21 bases remaining between them. CDR3 length: 18 amino acids. From germline, CDR1 is SGHAT and CDR2 FQNNGV. CDR3 bases: TGTGCCAGCAGCTTATGGACAGCGATCTTCTTCAGGACCGGGGAGCTGTTTTTT. The encoded protein is CASSLWTAIFFRTGELFF.

Ten or more counts support this clonotype. The chain recombines TRBV25-1 with TRBJ2-7; 9 bases match TRBD1. In germline, CDR1 is MGHDK, CDR2 SYGVNS. J lost 7 bases, V lost 4 bases, and 8 bases had no gene match. The CDR3 length is 14 residues. The CDR3 protein is CASSGPQGAGEQYF. CDR3 DNA: TGTGCCAGCAGTGGACCACAGGGGGCTGGGGAGCAGTACTTC.

There are many counts of this clonotype. V is TRBV2 and J is TRBJ2-3; D is uncertain. The V end lost 6 bases, the J end lost 4 bases, and 8 bases lay between the germline ends. This CDR3 has 12 amino acids. The germline V gene has CDR1 SNHLY and CDR2 FYNNEI. CDR3 nucleotides: TGTGCCAGCAGCGCAATCCCAGATACGCAGTATTTT. It is translated as CASSAIPDTQYF.

Many counts were recorded for this clonotype. The chain's CDR3 is CASSIGGTNTGELFF. CDR3 DNA: TGTGCCAGTAGTATCGGCGGGACGAACACCGGGGAGCTGTTTTTT. This rearrangement joins TRBV19 to TRBJ2-2, with D possibly matching TRBD2 (6 bases). With 3 bases removed from V and 0 bases from J, the gap between germline ends came to 8 bases. There are 15 residues in the CDR3. Per the germline V gene, CDR1 is LNHDA and CDR2 is SQIVND (reference sequence).

In this sample, this clonotype turned up many times. V gene TRBV7-2 combines with J gene TRBJ1-6; 7 bases are a match to TRBD1. Germline-derived CDR1 and CDR2 are SGHTA and FQGNSA. V lost 1 base, J lost 7 bases, and 4 bases stayed unmatched. There are 15 residues in the CDR3. CDR3 region: CASSLVGGANSPLHF. CDR3 coding DNA: TGTGCCAGCAGCTTAGTAGGGGGCGCGAATTCACCCCTCCACTTT.

This clonotype was seen a few times. The CDR3 here is CASSAQTGQLNSPLHF. CDR3 bases: TGCGCCAGCAGCGCACAAACGGGACAGCTTAATTCACCCCTCCACTTT. The gene calls are TRBV4-1 and TRBJ1-6, with 7 bases fitting TRBD1. CDR1 and CDR2 (germline): MGHRA, YSYEKL. V lost 5 bases, J lost 6 bases, and 10 bases stayed unmatched. This CDR3 is 16 amino acids long.

In this sample, this clonotype turned up many times. The V and J genes are TRBV19 and TRBJ1-1; D is unclear. With 7 bases removed from V and 0 bases from J, the gap between germline ends came to 12 bases. The CDR3 sequence is 14 residues long. Germline CDR1 is LNHDA and CDR2 is SQIVND (reference sequence). Here the CDR3 reads CASTPEGLNTEAFF. The CDR3, as DNA: TGTGCCAGTACACCGGAAGGGCTGAACACTGAAGCTTTCTTT.

This clonotype appeared a few times. This chain links TRBV5-1 with TRBJ1-4, with 7 bases aligning to TRBD1. Trimming at V came to 5 bases and at J to 8 bases, leaving 9 bases not matched to a gene. The CDR3 is 14 residues long. Germline V gene data show CDR1 as SGHRS and CDR2 as YFSETQ. CDR3 DNA: TGCGCCAGCAGACGGACTACAGGGGCCGAAAAACTGTTTTTT. This codes for CASRRTTGAEKLFF.

The sample holds many counts of this clonotype. The chain recombines TRBV10-3 with TRBJ1-2; D gene ambiguous. Germline CDR1 reads ENHRY; CDR2 reads SYGVKD. The CDR3 loop spans 12 amino acids. V lost 3 bases, J lost 8 bases, and 10 bases lay in between. The CDR3 region has the DNA TGTGCCATCAGTGATCGGGGAGGAGGCTACACCTTC. Protein product: CAISDRGGGYTF.